The 16 T cell receptor beta chains in this list originate from one sample, sequenced in a study of T-cell memory formation after mild COVID-19. MiXCR, run by TCRdb on the 5' RACE reads, gives a single entry per CDR3 protein. Among roughly 180,000 distinct CDR3 sequences listed, 11% were seen once. Sequencing input: PBMCs or a T cell subset sorted from them (not recorded which). The receptors were gathered from a man between 18 and 29 years old who had mild COVID-19 (a few samples of this study predate the infection). Cell type and time point are not known.

This clonotype turned up a few times. The chain links TRBV3-1 to TRBJ2-7; D possibly corresponds to TRBD1 (5 bases). In germline, CDR1 is LGHDT, CDR2 YNNKEL (reference sequence). With 4 bases removed from V and 7 bases from J, the gap between germline ends came to 14 bases. This CDR3 contains 13 residues. The CDR3 sequence is CASSPRRAREQYF. CDR3 in DNA: TGTGCCAGCAGCCCGCGCAGGGCGAGGGAGCAGTACTTC.

In its sample, this clonotype was seen many times. The chain couples TRBV7-3 to TRBJ1-1; 8 bases are shared with TRBD1. This CDR3 has 17 residues. CDR1 SGHTA and CDR2 FQGTGA come from the germline V gene. The V gene end was trimmed by 4 bases and the J gene end by 4 bases; junction bases not matched to a gene: 14. The CDR3 region has the DNA TGTGCCAGCAGCTCTGCACCTTACAGGGGGAGAGGCACTGAAGCTTTCTTT. Translated, it gives CASSSAPYRGRGTEAFF.

The chain carries TRBV7-2 and TRBJ2-7; maybe TRBD1 (5 bases). Trimming shortened V by 2 bases and J by 7 bases, and 9 bases separated the two germline ends. The length of the CDR3 is 12 residues. From germline, CDR1 is SGHTA and CDR2 FQGNSA. In DNA form, the CDR3 reads TGTGCCAGCAGCTTACAGGGTATGGAGCAGTACTTC. This encodes CASSLQGMEQYF.

The chain uses TRBV2 and TRBJ2-7, with D unresolved. Germline CDR1 reads SNHLY; CDR2 reads FYNNEI. Deletions cut 7 bases from V and 1 base from J, with 14 bases between. CDR3 length: 14 residues. CDR3 sequence reads: CASIFLGNSYEQYF. In DNA form, the CDR3 reads TGTGCCAGCATCTTCTTGGGGAATTCCTACGAGCAGTACTTC.

V usage is TRBV2 and J usage is TRBJ1-5; no reliable D call. The CDR3 covers 13 residues. V was shortened by 1 base and J by 4 bases, with 5 bases between the two germline ends. CDR1 is SNHLY and CDR2 is FYNNEI in the germline V gene. CDR3 protein: CASSEGYNQPQHF. As DNA, the CDR3 is TGTGCCAGCAGTGAAGGCTATAATCAGCCCCAGCATTTT.

The chain uses TRBV11-2 and TRBJ1-2, with no clear D. The V gene lost 0 bases and the J gene lost 2 bases, with 13 bases spanning the gap. Germline V gives CDR1 SGHAT, CDR2 FQNNGV. This CDR3 spans 16 amino acids. The CDR3 here is CASSLDRSGLNYGYTF. The CDR3 DNA reads as TGTGCCAGCAGCTTAGATCGCTCGGGTTTAAACTATGGCTACACCTTC. Complete variable domain (other parts from reference TRBV11-2 and TRBJ1-2): EAGVAQSPRYKIIEKRQSVAFWCNPISGHATLYWYQQILGQGPKLLIQFQNNGVVDDSQLPKDRFSAERLKGVDSTLKIQPAKLEDSAVYLCASSLDRSGLNYGYTFGSGTRLTVV.

This clonotype was seen more than once but under ten times. The chain couples TRBV4-3 to TRBJ1-1; D not certain. CDR1 is LGHNA and CDR2 is YSLEER in the germline V gene. The V end was cut by 0 bases, the J end by 1 base, with 6 bases between. The CDR3 extends over 14 amino acids. CDR3 nucleotide sequence: TGCGCCAGCAGCCAAGATAAGACGAACACTGAAGCTTTCTTT. Its protein product is CASSQDKTNTEAFF.

This chain joins TRBV5-1 and TRBJ2-1; 7 bases map to TRBD2. The CDR3 totals 15 residues. V lost 0 bases to trimming and J lost 7 bases; unmatched junction nucleotides: 7. Germline V gives CDR1 SGHRS, CDR2 YFSETQ. This chain's CDR3 is CASSLASGSGNEQFF. CDR3 coding DNA: TGCGCCAGCAGCTTGGCTAGCGGATCGGGAAATGAGCAGTTCTTC.

Many counts were recorded for this clonotype. The chain recombines TRBV4-3 with TRBJ2-2, with 11 bases lining up with TRBD2. Trimming removed 2 bases from V and 7 bases from J; junction bases left unmatched: 12. The CDR3 spans 18 residues. The germline V gene has CDR1 LGHNA and CDR2 YSLEER. Here the CDR3 reads CASSQITGTSGGGGELFF. In DNA, the CDR3 is TGCGCCAGCAGCCAAATTACTGGGACTAGCGGCGGTGGCGGGGAGCTGTTTTTT.

The chain links TRBV12-5 to TRBJ2-5; no reliable D call. CDR3 length: 14 amino acids. The V end lost 4 bases, the J end lost 1 base, and 10 bases lay between the germline ends. Germline V gene lookup returns CDR1 LGHNT and CDR2 FRNRAP. The CDR3 protein is CASGSSRTQETQYF. The CDR3, as DNA: TGTGCTAGTGGTTCGAGTAGGACCCAAGAGACCCAGTACTTC.

This clonotype was detected a few times. CDR3 sequence: CSARSGGNQPQHF. CDR3 bases: TGCAGTGCCCGAAGCGGAGGGAATCAGCCCCAGCATTTT. The chain has TRBV20-1 and TRBJ1-5; D gene ambiguous. The CDR3 sequence is 13 residues long. CDR1 DFQATT and CDR2 SNEGSKA come from the germline V gene (reference sequence). V lost 6 bases to trimming and J lost 4 bases, with 13 bases between them.

Only one count was recorded for this clonotype. The V and J genes are TRBV30 and TRBJ1-6; no reliable D call. Germline assignment: CDR1 GTSNPN and CDR2 SVGIG (reference sequence). This CDR3 is 16 amino acids long. V gave up 1 base and J gave up 0 bases, with 10 bases separating them. The CDR3 DNA sequence: TGTGCCTGGAGTGAGATGAGGAGCTCCTATAATTCACCCCTCCACTTT. As protein: CAWSEMRSSYNSPLHF.

DNA of the CDR3: TGTGCCAGCAGCGTAGCGCCGGGGGCGCCCCCATGGAATGAGCAGTTCTTC. Its translation: CASSVAPGAPPWNEQFF. The chain carries TRBV9 and TRBJ2-1; D might be TRBD1 or TRBD2, each matching 6 bases. V lost 0 bases, J lost 7 bases, and 20 bases lay in between. This CDR3 is 17 amino acids long. Germline CDR1 and CDR2: SGDLS and YYNGEE.

The chain recombines TRBV24-1 with TRBJ2-2; D possibly corresponds to TRBD1 (6 bases). The CDR3 runs 16 residues. V lost 2 bases and J 6 bases, leaving 15 bases between the germline ends. Germline V lookup: CDR1 KGHDR, CDR2 SFDVKD. The chain's CDR3 is CATSDSQGKNAGELFF. The CDR3 DNA follows: TGTGCCACCAGTGATTCCCAGGGGAAAAACGCCGGGGAGCTGTTTTTT.

The chain combines TRBV7-9 with TRBJ2-6, with D perhaps matching TRBD2 (5 bases). CDR3 length: 17 residues. The germline CDR1 and CDR2 sequences are SEHNR and FQNEAQ (reference sequence). Trimming removed 1 base from V and 6 bases from J, with 16 bases in between. The CDR3 region is CASSLERRPNLANVLTF. The CDR3 nucleotides are TGTGCCAGCAGCTTAGAGCGGCGGCCGAATTTGGCCAACGTCCTGACTTTC.

The V gene is TRBV20-1, the J gene TRBJ2-3, with 7 bases aligning to TRBD1. The V and J ends lost 5 bases and 2 bases, in that order; junction bases with no gene match: 10. The CDR3 covers 15 residues. Germline V gives CDR1 DFQATT, CDR2 SNEGSKA (reference sequence). The CDR3 nucleotides read TGCAGTGCTCTGACCGGGACAGAATACACAGATACGCAGTATTTT. Translating gives CSALTGTEYTDTQYF.